The 12 T cell receptor beta chains in this list originate from one sample, sequenced in a study of blood T cell repertoires in COVID-19. The table came from immunoSEQ multiplex PCR; TCRdb's copy has only in-frame clones and leaves some out. The sample comprises roughly 93,000 clones, roughly nine tenths of which are singletons, and 8% to 10% rests with the top ten. Sequencing input: peripheral blood. These receptors were obtained from a man aged 45-65 years with acute or convalescent COVID-19.

The rearrangement links TRBV30 to TRBJ1-1; TRBD1 agrees at 8 bases. CDR1 GTSNPN and CDR2 SVGIG come from the germline V gene (reference sequence). The CDR3 is 14 amino acids. After removal of 0 bases from V and 5 bases from J, the junction contained 5 bases not matched to a gene. CDR3 amino acids: CAWSVTGERTEAFF. The CDR3 DNA is TGTGCCTGGAGTGTGACAGGGGAGAGGACTGAAGCTTTCTTT.

J is TRBJ1-4 and V is TRBV29-1; the D gene is possibly TRBD1 (6 bases). V lost 7 bases, J lost 8 bases, and 17 bases lay in between. Per the germline V gene, CDR1 is SQVTM and CDR2 is ANQGSEA. This CDR3 has 13 amino acids. The CDR3 loop is CSASQGVYEKLFF. The CDR3 DNA reads TGCAGCGCTTCACAGGGCGTTTACGAAAAACTGTTTTTT.

The chain employs TRBV9 and TRBJ1-2; the match to TRBD1 covers 7 bases. Looked up from germline, CDR1 is SGDLS and CDR2 is YYNGEE. With 4 bases clipped from V and 2 bases from J, the junction kept 8 bases outside the gene matches. The CDR3 is 15 amino acids. CDR3 in amino acids: CASSQGTAPNYGYTF. For the CDR3, the DNA is TGTGCCAGCAGCCAAGGGACAGCGCCAAACTATGGCTACACCTTC.

The chain uses TRBV15 and TRBJ2-2; D unresolved. The CDR3 runs 16 residues. The V gene lost 0 bases and the J gene lost 1 base, with 9 bases spanning the gap. The germline gives CDR1 LNHNV, CDR2 YYDKDF (reference sequence). Written as DNA, the CDR3 is TGTGCCACCAGCAGAGATAGTATTGGGAACACCGGGGAGCTGTTTTTT. Translating it yields CATSRDSIGNTGELFF.

The chain combines TRBV5-6 with TRBJ1-6; TRBD1 matches 9 bases. The CDR3 runs to 15 residues. Trimming took 2 bases from V and 7 from J; bases not matched to a gene: 4. CDR1 and CDR2 from the germline V gene are SGHDT and YYEEEE. CDR3 nucleotide sequence: TGTGCCAGCAGCTTAACCGGGACAGGGAATTCACCCCTCCACTTT. It specifies CASSLTGTGNSPLHF.

As concerns this clone: A junction boundary mismatches the germline segment, possibly from a read error. V and J are TRBV12-3 or TRBV12-4 and TRBJ1-1, with a possible D match to TRBD1 (5 bases). This CDR3 has 12 amino acids. The CDR3 region has the DNA TGTGCCAGCAGTTTAGAGGGGCAGCTCAGCGACTTT. It is translated as CASSLEGQLSDF.

CDR3 DNA: TGTGCCAGCAGTTCGGGACAGGGGAACAATGAGCAGTTCTTC. Amino acid sequence: CASSSGQGNNEQFF. This chain joins TRBV6-4 and TRBJ2-1, with 10 positions matching TRBD1. This CDR3 has 14 amino acids. Germline values: CDR1 MRHNA, CDR2 SNTAGT. J gave up 5 bases and V 5 bases, and 3 bases lay outside the gene matches.

Here the CDR3 reads CAWSGVEATGTVEQFF. The CDR3 bases are TGTGCCTGGAGCGGGGTGGAAGCCACCGGGACAGTGGAGCAGTTCTTC. The chain has TRBV30 and TRBJ2-1; 7 positions agree with TRBD1. Germline V CDR1 and CDR2: GTSNPN, SVGIG (reference sequence). The CDR3 covers 16 residues. The trim removed 3 bases at V and 10 bases at J, leaving 18 bases unmatched.

This clone was detected a few times. The rearrangement uses TRBV7-2 and TRBJ1-2, with TRBD1 as a possible D gene (5 bases). CDR3 length: 12 amino acids. Germline CDR1 SGHTA, CDR2 FQGNSA. V dropped 4 bases and J dropped 7 bases, with 10 bases sitting between them. The CDR3 spells CASSYTGAGYTF. In nucleotides, the CDR3 is TGTGCCAGCAGCTACACAGGTGCTGGCTACACCTTC.

The V and J genes are TRBV7-2 and TRBJ2-3; 11 bases align to TRBD2. The CDR3 runs 17 residues. V lost 1 base and J lost 2; bases outside the gene matches: 5. Germline V gene sequence: CDR1 SGHTA, CDR2 FQGNSA. The DNA for the CDR3 is TGTGCCAGCAGCTTAGGAGTAGCGGGGGGGACCACAGATACGCAGTATTTT. This encodes CASSLGVAGGTTDTQYF.

The rearrangement joins TRBV6-5 to TRBJ2-1; a possible D gene is TRBD1 (6 bases). V was trimmed by 5 bases and J by 14 bases, leaving 13 bases between them. Germline V gene lookup returns CDR1 MNHEY and CDR2 SVGAGI. This CDR3 comprises 11 residues. As DNA, the CDR3 is TGTGCCAGCAGTACAGGGAATTCGAAGTTCTTC. This encodes CASSTGNSKFF.

The CDR3 is CASSQGGAANQPQHF. CDR3 nucleotides: TGTGCCAGCTCACAGGGGGGGGCGGCCAATCAGCCCCAGCATTTT. The genes are TRBV18 and TRBJ1-5; D might be TRBD1 (6 bases). This CDR3 is built from 15 residues. The germline CDR1 and CDR2 sequences are KGHSH and LQKENI. Trimming took 4 bases from V and 3 from J, leaving 13 bases between them.